This entry describes one TCR beta chain. What it binds is unknown. This record belongs to a study of shared clonotypes between healthy human individuals. Points from the study as a whole: Even with large depth, rarefaction showed that sorted-subset sequencing was incomplete. Naive subsets, compared against memory subsets, generally had larger estimated richness values.

The CDR3 totals 14 residues. J gave up 5 bases and V 7 bases, and 9 bases lay outside the gene matches. Germline CDR1 SNHLY, CDR2 FYNNEI. The test was conducted at deep level. TCRdb's table, derived via immunoSEQ multiplex PCR, lists solely in-frame clones and lacks some. The sample carries 2 million to 2.5 million clones, just under 95% recorded once. Sequencing was carried out using naive CD4+ T cells from PBMCs. The sample's subset: CD45RA+ positively selected. The sequence derives from a man aged 18 to 29 in good health. Some clones in this sample may be carry-over from other donors' samples. This rearrangement joins TRBV2 to TRBJ2-5; 8 positions match TRBD1. The chain's CDR3 is CASNPDRARETQYF. CDR3 in DNA: TGTGCCAGCAACCCGGACAGGGCCCGGGAGACCCAGTACTTC.